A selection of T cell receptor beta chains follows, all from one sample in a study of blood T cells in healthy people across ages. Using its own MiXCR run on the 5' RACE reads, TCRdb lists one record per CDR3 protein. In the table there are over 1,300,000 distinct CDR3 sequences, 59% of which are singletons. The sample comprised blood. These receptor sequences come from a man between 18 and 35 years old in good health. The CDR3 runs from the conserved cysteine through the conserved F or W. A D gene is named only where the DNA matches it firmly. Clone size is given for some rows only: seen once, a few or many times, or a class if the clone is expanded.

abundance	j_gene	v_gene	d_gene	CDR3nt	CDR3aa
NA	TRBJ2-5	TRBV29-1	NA	TGCAGCATCAAGAGCGGCGATGAGCAGTACTTC	CSIKSGDEQYF
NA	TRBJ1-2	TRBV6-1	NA	TGTGCCAGCAGTAGAGTAGAAACCGCTAACTATGGCTACACCTTC	CASSRVETANYGYTF
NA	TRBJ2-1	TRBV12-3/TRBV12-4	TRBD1	TGTGCCAGCAGTTTTGGGACAGGGGGGTCACGGAATGAGCAGTTCTTC	CASSFGTGGSRNEQFF
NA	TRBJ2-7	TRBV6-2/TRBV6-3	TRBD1	TGTGCCAGCAGTTACCAGGGACAGGGGAACGAGCAGTACTTC	CASSYQGQGNEQYF
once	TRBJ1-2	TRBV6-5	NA	TGTGCCAGCAGTTACAGCGTTTGGTTGTCCTATAACTATGGCTACACCTTC	CASSYSVWLSYNYGYTF
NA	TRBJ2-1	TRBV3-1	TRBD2	TGTGCCAGCAGCCCGGGACTAGCGCGGCCCAATGAGCAGTTCTTC	CASSPGLARPNEQFF
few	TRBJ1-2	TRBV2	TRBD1	TGTGCCAGACTGCCGGACAGGGGGCAGGACTATGGCTACACCTTC	CARLPDRGQDYGYTF
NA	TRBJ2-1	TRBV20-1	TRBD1	TGCAGTGCTAGACTGCCCGGGACAGGGGGGGTCAATGAGCAGTTCTTC	CSARLPGTGGVNEQFF
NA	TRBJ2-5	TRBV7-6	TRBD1	TGTGCCAGCAGCCCAACAGGGGGTAGGATGGAGACCCAGTACTTC	CASSPTGGRMETQYF
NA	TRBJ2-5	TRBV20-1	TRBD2	TGCAGTGCCAGGACTAGCGGGGGCAGAGAGACCCAGTACTTC	CSARTSGGRETQYF
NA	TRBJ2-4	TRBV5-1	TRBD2	TGCGCCAGCAGCACCGCTGGACTAGCGGGAGAAAACATTCAGTACTTC	CASSTAGLAGENIQYF
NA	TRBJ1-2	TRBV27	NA	TGTGCCAGCAGTTTTTCAAGGGGTATCGACTATGGCTACACCTTC	CASSFSRGIDYGYTF
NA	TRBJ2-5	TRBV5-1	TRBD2	TGCGCCAGCAGCTTGGAAGCTAGCGGGAGCCAAGAGACCCAGTACTTC	CASSLEASGSQETQYF
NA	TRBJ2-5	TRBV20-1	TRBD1	TGCAGTGCTCCTATTCGGACAGGAGAGACCCAGTACTTC	CSAPIRTGETQYF
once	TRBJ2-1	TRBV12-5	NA	TGTGCTAGTGGTTTCGGGTACAATGAGCAGTTCTTC	CASGFGYNEQFF
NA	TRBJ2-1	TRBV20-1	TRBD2	TGCAGTGCTAGAGACCCCACGAGACTAGCGGACAATGAGCAGTTCTTC	CSARDPTRLADNEQFF
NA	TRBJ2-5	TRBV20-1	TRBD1	TGCAGTGCTAGGGACTGGACAGGGGAAGAGACCCAGTACTTC	CSARDWTGEETQYF
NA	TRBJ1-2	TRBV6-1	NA	TGTGCCAGCAGGAGGGACCCGGGCTCCTATGGCTACACCTTC	CASRRDPGSYGYTF
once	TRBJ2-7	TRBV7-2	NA	TGTGCCAGCAGCGATCGACAGGTCGTTTCCTACGAGCAGTACTTC	CASSDRQVVSYEQYF
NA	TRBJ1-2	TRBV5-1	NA	TGCGCCAGCAGCTCACAGGTTGGGACTCATGGCTACACCTTC	CASSSQVGTHGYTF
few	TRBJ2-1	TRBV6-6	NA	TGTGCCAGCAGCCAGGCTGGGTCGCGTTGGTTCTTC	CASSQAGSRWFF
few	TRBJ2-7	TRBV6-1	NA	TGTGCCAGCAGTGAAGTGGGAGTTTACGAGCAGTACTTC	CASSEVGVYEQYF
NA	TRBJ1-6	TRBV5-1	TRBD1	TGCGCCAGCGGCTGGGGGCCGGGACAGAATTCACCCCTCCACTTT	CASGWGPGQNSPLHF
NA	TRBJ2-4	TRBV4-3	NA	TGCGCCAGCAGCCAAGATCGGGGAGGGGGCCTTGGCGTTCAGTACTTC	CASSQDRGGGLGVQYF
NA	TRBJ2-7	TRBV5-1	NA	TGCGCCAGCAGCGCCGAACAACGACCCTCCTACGAGCAGTACTTC	CASSAEQRPSYEQYF
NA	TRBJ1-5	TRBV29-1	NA	TGCAGCGTTGGGCAGGGCACCAATCGGCCCCAGCATTTT	CSVGQGTNRPQHF
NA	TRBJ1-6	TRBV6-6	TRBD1	TGTGCCAGCCAGATTTGGGGACAGCAGAATTCACCCCTCCACTTT	CASQIWGQQNSPLHF
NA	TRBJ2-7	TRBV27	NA	TGTGCCAGCAGTATCTCTTCAGGGGTAGGATTCTACGAGCAGTACTTC	CASSISSGVGFYEQYF
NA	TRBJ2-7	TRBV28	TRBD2	TGTGCCAGCAGCCATACGGGAGGAACCTACGAGCAGTACTTC	CASSHTGGTYEQYF
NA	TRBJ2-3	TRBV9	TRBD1	TGTGCCAGCACCGCCACAGGGGCCCACGGGTCAGATACGCAGTATTTT	CASTATGAHGSDTQYF
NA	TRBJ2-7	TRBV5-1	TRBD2	TGCGCCAGCAGCTTGCTCCCTAGCGGGGCCCACGAGCAGTACTTC	CASSLLPSGAHEQYF
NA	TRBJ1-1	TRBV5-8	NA	TGTGCCAGCAGCTTCGAAGGGGTCATGAACACTGAAGCTTTCTTT	CASSFEGVMNTEAFF
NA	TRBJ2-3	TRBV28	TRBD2	TGTGCCAGCAGTATCGCGGGGGGGCTCACAGATACGCAGTATTTT	CASSIAGGLTDTQYF
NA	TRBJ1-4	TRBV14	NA	TGTGCCAGCAGCCCCGGGGGCCTTAATGAAAAACTGTTTTTT	CASSPGGLNEKLFF
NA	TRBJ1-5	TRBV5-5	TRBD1	TGTGCCAGCAGCTTTAGGTCCCCGGACAGGAATGGGCTAAATCAGCCCCAGCATTTT	CASSFRSPDRNGLNQPQHF
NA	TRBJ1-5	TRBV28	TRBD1	TGTGCCAGCAGTTCCCCCGGGACAGGGGGTTATCAGCCCCAGCATTTT	CASSSPGTGGYQPQHF
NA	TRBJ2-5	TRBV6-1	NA	TGTGCCAGCAGTGTGAACGAGCAAGAGACCCAGTACTTC	CASSVNEQETQYF
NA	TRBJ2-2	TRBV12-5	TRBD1	TGTGCTAGTGGTTTGCGAGGGGACAGGGGGGCCGGGGAGCTGTTTTTT	CASGLRGDRGAGELFF
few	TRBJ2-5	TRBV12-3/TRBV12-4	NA	TGTGCCAGCAGTTTAAACGTCGACGTGGCACAAGAGACCCAGTACTTC	CASSLNVDVAQETQYF
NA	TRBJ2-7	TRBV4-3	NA	TGCGCCAGCAGCCAAGGCGGATCCTCCGCCTACGAGCAGTACTTC	CASSQGGSSAYEQYF